These 14 T cell receptor beta chains originate from one sample sequenced in a study of blood T cell repertoires in COVID-19. TCRdb's table, derived via immunoSEQ multiplex PCR, lists solely in-frame clones and lacks some. This table holds under 350,000 clones, about 89% found once. The sequencing input was peripheral blood. Receptors were obtained from a man between 40 and 49 years old with acute or convalescent COVID-19.

V usage is TRBV5-1 and J usage is TRBJ2-3, with 11 bases aligning to TRBD2. J gave up 1 base and V 6 bases, and 7 bases lay outside the gene matches. CDR3 length: 16 amino acids. From germline, CDR1 is SGHRS and CDR2 YFSETQ. DNA of the CDR3: TGCGCCAGCACCCTAGGGACTAGCGGACGCACAGATACGCAGTATTTT. Protein sequence: CASTLGTSGRTDTQYF.

The rearrangement joins TRBV5-4 to TRBJ1-1; D perhaps matches TRBD1 (6 bases). This CDR3 spans 14 amino acids. Deletions cut 0 bases from V and 3 bases from J, with 9 bases between. Germline V CDR1 and CDR2: SGHNT, YYREEE (reference sequence). The CDR3: CASSLVEGDTEAFF. The CDR3 region has the DNA TGTGCCAGCAGCTTGGTCGAGGGGGACACTGAAGCTTTCTTT. The variable domain in full, completed from reference TRBV5-4 and TRBJ1-1, reads ETGVTQSPTHLIKTRGQQVTLRCSSQSGHNTVSWYQQALGQGPQFIFQYYREEENGRGNFPPRFSGLQFPNYSSELNVNALELDDSALYLCASSLVEGDTEAFFGQGTRLTVV.

The chain is built from TRBV11-2 and TRBJ2-7; the D gene is possibly TRBD2 (7 bases). Germline CDR1 reads SGHAT; CDR2 reads FQNNGV. V lost 3 bases and J lost 2, with 14 bases in between. The CDR3 has 15 amino acids. The DNA of the CDR3 is TGTGCCAGCAGCTTTAGGAGGGGGGGAGCCTACGAGCAGTACTTC. This codes for CASSFRRGGAYEQYF. Supplemented by reference TRBV11-2 and TRBJ2-7, the full variable domain reads EAGVAQSPRYKIIEKRQSVAFWCNPISGHATLYWYQQILGQGPKLLIQFQNNGVVDDSQLPKDRFSAERLKGVDSTLKIQPAKLEDSAVYLCASSFRRGGAYEQYFGPGTRLTVT.

The chain carries TRBV7-9 and TRBJ2-2; tentative D call: TRBD1 (6 bases). The germline gives CDR1 SEHNR, CDR2 FQNEAQ (reference sequence). This CDR3 is built from 15 residues. V was cut by 3 bases and J by 2 bases, with 10 bases left in between. The CDR3 reads CASSFWTANTGELFF. In nucleotides, the CDR3 is TGTGCCAGCAGCTTCTGGACAGCTAACACCGGGGAGCTGTTTTTT. The entire variable domain, with the rest obtained from reference TRBV7-9 and TRBJ2-2, is as follows: DTGVSQNPRHKITKRGQNVTFRCDPISEHNRLYWYRQTLGQGPEFLTYFQNEAQLEKSRLLSDRFSAERPKGSFSTLEIQRTEQGDSAMYLCASSFWTANTGELFFGEGSRLTVL.

The sample holds a few counts of this clone. The V and J genes are TRBV6-1 and TRBJ1-1, with 9 bases that match TRBD1. This CDR3 has 16 residues. CDR1 is MNHNS and CDR2 is SASEGT in the germline V gene. V was pared by 4 bases and J by 4 bases, with 10 bases of the junction left unmatched. The CDR3 region has the DNA TGTGCCAGCAGTGCCGTCCCGGGACAGGGAAGCACTGAAGCTTTCTTT. Residues: CASSAVPGQGSTEAFF.

This chain connects TRBV6-1 to TRBJ1-5; a weak D match, TRBD1 (5 bases). Between the trimmed V and J ends, which lost 2 bases and 9 bases, there was a span of 14 bases. Germline V gives CDR1 MNHNS, CDR2 SASEGT. This CDR3 spans 14 amino acids. The CDR3 DNA reads as TGTGCCAGCAGTGAATACGGGGGGATCGCGCCCCAGCATTTT. This translates into CASSEYGGIAPQHF.

The chain links TRBV5-1 to TRBJ2-2, with a possible D match to TRBD1 (5 bases). CDR1 is SGHRS and CDR2 is YFSETQ in the germline V gene. V was clipped by 0 bases and J by 7 bases, with 10 bases between them. CDR3 length equals 14 residues. CDR3 protein: CASSLEPGNGELFF. Written as DNA, the CDR3 is TGCGCCAGCAGCTTGGAGCCAGGGAACGGGGAGCTGTTTTTT.

The J gene is TRBJ1-2, the V gene TRBV7-6, with a weak D call TRBD1 (6 bases). The germline CDR1 and CDR2 sequences are SGHVS and FNYEAQ. Trimming stripped 5 bases from V and 7 bases from J, with 17 bases between. The CDR3 length is 14 residues. Here the CDR3 reads CASSPAAGGAGYTF. In DNA, the CDR3 is TGTGCCAGCAGCCCGGCGGCGGGGGGGGCTGGCTACACCTTC. The whole variable domain, filled in from reference TRBV7-6 and TRBJ1-2, reads GAGVSQSPRYKVTKRGQDVALRCDPISGHVSLYWYRQALGQGPEFLTYFNYEAQQDKSGLPNDRFSAERPEGSISTLTIQRTEQRDSAMYRCASSPAAGGAGYTFGSGTRLTVV.

The chain employs TRBV25-1 and TRBJ2-1, with 9 nucleotides matching TRBD1. The junction had 6 bases not matched to a gene; V was cut back by 2 bases and J by 4 bases. CDR1 MGHDK and CDR2 SYGVNS come from the germline V gene. The CDR3 runs to 16 residues. CDR3 nucleotide sequence: TGTGCCAGCAGTGAAGGGACAGGGAAACCGTACAATGAGCAGTTCTTC. As protein: CASSEGTGKPYNEQFF.

The V and J genes are TRBV15 and TRBJ2-7; D uncertain. Trimming cost V 2 bases and J 5 bases, with 4 bases left between them. The CDR3 extends over 11 amino acids. CDR1 and CDR2 from the germline V gene are LNHNV and YYDKDF (reference sequence). The CDR3 DNA sequence: TGTGCCACCAGCAGACAGGACGAGCAGTACTTC. The encoded protein is CATSRQDEQYF.

This clone appeared a single time. The rearrangement uses TRBV27 and TRBJ1-1, with D possibly being TRBD1 (5 bases). Per the germline V gene, CDR1 is MNHEY and CDR2 is SMNVEV (reference sequence). The CDR3 extends over 13 amino acids. Trimming removed 4 bases from V and 5 bases from J, with 11 bases in between. DNA for the CDR3: TGTGCCAGCAGTTCCCACCAGGGAACTGAAGCTTTCTTT. Amino acids: CASSSHQGTEAFF.

J is TRBJ1-1 and V is TRBV6-5; D gene uncertain. V was cut by 5 bases and J by 0 bases, with 7 bases left in between. The germline V gene encodes CDR1 MNHEY and CDR2 SVGAGI. The CDR3 spans 13 residues. In DNA, the CDR3 is TGTGCCAGCAGTCCACCTATGAACACTGAAGCTTTCTTT. Residues: CASSPPMNTEAFF.

This rearrangement joins TRBV7-2 to TRBJ2-1, with 8 nucleotides matching TRBD2. This CDR3 is 14 amino acids long. Germline V gene lookup returns CDR1 SGHTA and CDR2 FQGNSA. V lost 2 bases and J lost 4; bases outside the gene matches: 1. The CDR3: CASSLRGGYNEQFF. CDR3 nucleotides: TGTGCCAGCAGCTTACGGGGGGGATACAATGAGCAGTTCTTC. The full variable domain, its missing parts supplied by reference TRBV7-2 and TRBJ2-1, is GAGVSQSPSNKVTEKGKDVELRCDPISGHTALYWYRQSLGQGLEFLIYFQGNSAPDKSGLPSDRFSAERTGGSVSTLTIQRTQQEDSAVYLCASSLRGGYNEQFFGPGTRLTVL.

The rearrangement uses TRBV5-1 and TRBJ2-5; 7 nucleotides match TRBD1. With 0 bases clipped from V and 5 bases from J, the junction kept 4 bases outside the gene matches. Germline lookup yields CDR1 SGHRS and CDR2 YFSETQ. This CDR3 spans 14 amino acids. The CDR3, as DNA: TGCGCCAGCAGCTTGGGGCAGGGGGTGGAGACCCAGTACTTC. Residues: CASSLGQGVETQYF.